This TCR beta chain was recorded in a study of T-cell memory formation after mild COVID-19. This clonotype has more than one count but fewer than ten. TCRdb fed the 5' RACE reads into MiXCR, producing one record per CDR3 protein. The profile shows about 190,000 distinct CDR3 sequences, about a fifth of them singletons. Germline loops: CDR1 LGHNA, CDR2 YNFKEQ. The CDR3 is 15 residues long. V shed 1 base and J shed 4 bases, with 11 bases lying between them. Specimen: PBMCs or a T cell subset sorted from them (not recorded which). This chain links TRBV4-2 with TRBJ2-1, with D hard to call. The receptor was isolated from an adult woman who had mild COVID-19 (a few samples of this study predate the infection). Cell type and time point are not known. The CDR3 nucleotides are TGTGCCAGCAGCCAAGGATGGCGGAGTTACAATGAGCAGTTCTTC. It encodes CASSQGWRSYNEQFF.